This TCR beta chain was obtained from a study of T cells in Graves' hyperthyroidism and ophthalmopathy. Whole-study results and caveats: Appearing also in blood were most of the thyroid clonotypes expanded above 0.001.

V was trimmed by 3 bases and J by 11 bases, leaving 14 bases between them. Germline lookup yields CDR1 SNHLY and CDR2 FYNNEI. The CDR3 is made up of 13 amino acids. At least ten counts were recorded for this clonotype. Its matching antigen is unknown. Researchers took RNA transcripts and amplified the TCR beta CDR3 regions from them. When the TCR CDR3 underwent first-round RT-PCR, the HTBI primer set was used. TCRdb re-analysed the multiplex PCR reads in MiXCR, keeping a single row per CDR3 protein. Of 300,000 to 450,000 distinct CDR3 sequences listed, around 14% are singletons. Sequenced: blood. The clonotype comes from a woman in her 30s with Graves' hyperthyroidism. The chain is built from TRBV2 and TRBJ1-5, with D maybe TRBD1 (5 bases). CDR3 sequence (DNA): TGTGCCAGCAGTGACCAGGGTGCCCGGGCCCAGCATTTT. Residues: CASSDQGARAQHF.